The subject of this entry is one T cell receptor beta chain. CDR3 size: 17 residues. CDR1 is MGHRA and CDR2 is YSYEKL in the germline V gene. These data originate in a study of T cells expressing NK-cell markers. Each CDR3 protein gets one entry in TCRdb, which reprocessed the 5' RACE reads and gives no DNA. The sample totals about 430,000 distinct CDR3 sequences; its top ten clones hold over 1.1%. Input material: blood T cells: a sorted CD56 or NKG2C T cell subset, CD4+ or CD8+ T cells, or bulk PBMC T cells (not recorded which). The chain uses TRBV4-1 and TRBJ2-2; TCRdb calls TRBD1, which cannot be checked without DNA. This TCR derives from a woman aged 50 to 60 in good health. The CDR3 loop is CASSHWTGAQGTGELFF.